The following is a TCR beta chain sequence with its context. Its antigen is not identified. TCRdb called the 5' RACE reads again in MiXCR, with one record for every CDR3 protein. The table lists approximately 300,000 distinct CDR3 sequences, 7% to 9% of them singletons. The CDR3 sequence is 14 residues long. CDR1 and CDR2 (germline): DFQATT, SNEGSKA (reference sequence). V was pared by 5 bases and J by 0 bases, with 11 bases between. The data belong to a study of CD8 T cells in ankylosing spondylitis. Points from the study as a whole: In ankylosing spondylitis blood, a motif of roughly 8 highly homologous TCR beta variants appeared characteristic.

The source of this sequence is a male donor with ankylosing spondylitis. What was sequenced was blood, either unsorted or a sorted T cell fraction (not recorded which). The chain is built from TRBV20-1 and TRBJ2-1; D ambiguous. The CDR3 bases are TGCAGTGCTGTCTGGCGGCGCTCCTACAATGAGCAGTTCTTC. Its protein product is CSAVWRRSYNEQFF.